The source of this T cell receptor beta chain is a study of early T cells in non-severe SARS-CoV-2 infection. Study-wide background: Unsorted whole blood bulk RNA was sequenced, with unpaired chains.

Study results and caveats: VDJdb-based matching was biased toward anti-spike CD8 responses and missed private and CD4 specificities.

The CDR3 contains 13 residues. Germline-derived CDR1 and CDR2 are MNHEY and SVGEGT. Deletions cut 10 bases from V and 4 bases from J, with 17 bases between. On this clonotype itself: The target antigen is unknown. The conserved phenylalanine or tryptophan normally closing the CDR3 is absent here, so this likely arose from a read error.

Unique molecular identifiers tagged individual cDNA molecules. TCRdb processed the 5' RACE reads anew with MiXCR; each CDR3 protein has one entry. Among approximately 70,000 distinct CDR3 sequences, around 12% were seen once, and the ten largest hold about 1.3%. This TCR derives from an adult who was a healthcare worker with PCR-confirmed SARS-CoV-2 infection or an uninfected control (not recorded which). The chain combines TRBV6-2 or TRBV6-3 with TRBJ2-7; D uncertain. The sequenced sample consisted of whole blood. The CDR3 here is CATRGPGRYEQYS. CDR3 DNA: TGTGCCACCCGTGGTCCAGGACGATACGAGCAGTACTCC.